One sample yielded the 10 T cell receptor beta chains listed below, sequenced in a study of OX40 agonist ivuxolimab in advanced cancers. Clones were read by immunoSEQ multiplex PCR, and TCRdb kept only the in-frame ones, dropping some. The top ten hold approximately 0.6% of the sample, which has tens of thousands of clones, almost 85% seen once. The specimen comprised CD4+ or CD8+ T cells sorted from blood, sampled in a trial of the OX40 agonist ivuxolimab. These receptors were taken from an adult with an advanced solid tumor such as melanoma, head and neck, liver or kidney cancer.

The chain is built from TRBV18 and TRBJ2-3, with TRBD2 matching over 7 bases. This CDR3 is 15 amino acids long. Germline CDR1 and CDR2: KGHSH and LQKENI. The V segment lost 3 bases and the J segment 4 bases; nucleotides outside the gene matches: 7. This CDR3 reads CASSPSNGGADTQYF. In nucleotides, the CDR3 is TGTGCCAGCTCACCGTCCAATGGGGGGGCAGATACGCAGTATTTT. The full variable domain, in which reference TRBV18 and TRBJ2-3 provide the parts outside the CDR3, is NAGVMQNPRHLVRRRGQEARLRCSPMKGHSHVYWYRQLPEEGLKFMVYLQKENIIDESGMPKERFSAEFPKEGPSILRIQQVVRGDSAAYFCASSPSNGGADTQYFGPGTRLTVL.

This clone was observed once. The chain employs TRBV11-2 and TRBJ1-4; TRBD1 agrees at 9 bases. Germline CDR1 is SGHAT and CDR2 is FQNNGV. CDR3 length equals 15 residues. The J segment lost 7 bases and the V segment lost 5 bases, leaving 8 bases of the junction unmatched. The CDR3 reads CASSDWDRASEKLFF. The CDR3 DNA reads TGTGCCAGCAGCGACTGGGACAGGGCGAGTGAAAAACTGTTTTTT.

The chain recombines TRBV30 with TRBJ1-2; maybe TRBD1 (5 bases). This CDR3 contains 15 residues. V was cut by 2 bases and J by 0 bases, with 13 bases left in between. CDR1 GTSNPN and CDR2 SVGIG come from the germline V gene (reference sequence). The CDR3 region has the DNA TGTGCCTGGAGTCCCCAATTGACAGCTAACTATGGCTACACCTTC. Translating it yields CAWSPQLTANYGYTF.

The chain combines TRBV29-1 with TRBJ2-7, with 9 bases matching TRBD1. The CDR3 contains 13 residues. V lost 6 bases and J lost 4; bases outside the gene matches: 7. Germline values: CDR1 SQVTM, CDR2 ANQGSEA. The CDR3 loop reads CSVPGTGNYEQYF. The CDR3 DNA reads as TGCAGCGTCCCCGGGACAGGGAATTACGAGCAGTACTTC.

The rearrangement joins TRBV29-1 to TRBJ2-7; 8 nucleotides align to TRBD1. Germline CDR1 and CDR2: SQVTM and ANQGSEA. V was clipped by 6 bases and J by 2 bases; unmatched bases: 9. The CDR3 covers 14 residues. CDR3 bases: TGCAGCGTCGGTCCCGGACAGGGAGCCTACGAGCAGTACTTC. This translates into CSVGPGQGAYEQYF.

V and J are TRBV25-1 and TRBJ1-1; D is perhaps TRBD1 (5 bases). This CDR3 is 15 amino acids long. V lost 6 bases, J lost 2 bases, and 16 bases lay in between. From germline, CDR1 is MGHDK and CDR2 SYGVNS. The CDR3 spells CASSGTLQGNTEAFF. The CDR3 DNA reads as TGTGCCAGCAGCGGAACACTCCAGGGAAACACTGAAGCTTTCTTT.

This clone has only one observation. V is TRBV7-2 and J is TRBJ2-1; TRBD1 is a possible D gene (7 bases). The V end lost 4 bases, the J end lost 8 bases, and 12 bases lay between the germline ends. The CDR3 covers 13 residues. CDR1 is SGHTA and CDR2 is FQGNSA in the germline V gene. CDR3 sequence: CASSWTGGHEQFF. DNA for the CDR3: TGTGCCAGCAGCTGGACAGGAGGGCATGAGCAGTTCTTC.

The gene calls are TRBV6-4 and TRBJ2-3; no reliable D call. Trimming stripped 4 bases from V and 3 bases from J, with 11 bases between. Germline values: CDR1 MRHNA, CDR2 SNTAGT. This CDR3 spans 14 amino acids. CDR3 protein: CASSVSSVTDTQYF. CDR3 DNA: TGTGCCAGCAGTGTGAGTTCTGTGACAGATACGCAGTATTTT.

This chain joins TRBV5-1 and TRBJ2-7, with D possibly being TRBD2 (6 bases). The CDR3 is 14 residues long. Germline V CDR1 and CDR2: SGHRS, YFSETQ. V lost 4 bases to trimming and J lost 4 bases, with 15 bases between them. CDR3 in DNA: TGCGCCAGCAGCCCCGGGACTGTCCGGTACGAGCAGTACTTC. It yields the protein CASSPGTVRYEQYF.

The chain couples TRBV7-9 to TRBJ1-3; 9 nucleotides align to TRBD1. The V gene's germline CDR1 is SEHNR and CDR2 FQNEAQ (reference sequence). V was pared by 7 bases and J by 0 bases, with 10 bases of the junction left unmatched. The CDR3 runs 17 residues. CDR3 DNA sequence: TGTGCCAGCAACCCGGGACAGGGTTTTGGCTCTGGAAACACCATATATTTT. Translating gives CASNPGQGFGSGNTIYF.